The text below deals with one TCR beta chain. Its matching antigen is unknown. The protocol was immunoSEQ multiplex PCR, while the TCRdb copy is restricted to in-frame clones and leaves out a portion. The sample contains some 2.1 million clones, 93% of which appear only once. This sample was taken from a study of shared clonotypes between healthy human individuals. Study-level findings and limits: Naive subsets generally had larger estimated richness than memory subsets. Unshared clonotypes carried lower generation probabilities than those common to all four donors.

CDR3 size: 13 residues. Looked up from germline, CDR1 is SEHNR and CDR2 is FQNEAQ (reference sequence). V lost 6 bases to trimming and J lost 4 bases, with 9 bases between them. CD8 cells classed as naive were CD45RO-negative and positively selected for CCR7, excluding terminally differentiated effector memory CD45RA+ cells. The sample comprised naive CD8+ T cells from PBMCs. The source of this sequence is a man aged 18 to 29 in good health. Some clones in this sample may be carry-over from other donors' samples. This chain links TRBV7-9 with TRBJ2-2; no firm D call. As DNA, the CDR3 is TGTGCCAGCAGGGACGCGACCACCGGGGAGCTGTTTTTT. Amino acids: CASRDATTGELFF.